This TCR beta chain was sequenced in a study of cytotoxic CD8 clonotypes in ibrutinib-treated CLL. There are many counts of this clone. Its matching antigen is unknown. The assay was immunoSEQ multiplex PCR, and TCRdb's table has in-frame clones only and misses some. Of about 45,000 clones in the sample, about 69% were seen once. General observations from the study: Baseline values of clonality outstripped age-matched healthy donors and followed circulating CD8+ T-cell counts. At ibrutinib response, clonality increased, and at progression it declined back toward baseline. Public clonotypes, found uncommonly, either contracted or stayed stable on treatment. Sustained-remission and progressing patients had different sampling times.

Germline lookup yields CDR1 SEHNR and CDR2 FQNEAQ (reference sequence). V was trimmed by 7 bases and J by 2 bases, leaving 14 bases between them. The CDR3 has 14 residues. This TCR came from a human donor with chronic lymphocytic leukemia. The source was PBMCs, collected after 24 months of ibrutinib treatment. The J gene is TRBJ1-1, the V gene TRBV7-9; D remains unclear. The CDR3 spells CASTWEGLNTEAFF. The CDR3 DNA follows: TGTGCCAGCACCTGGGAGGGCTTAAACACTGAAGCTTTCTTT.